Listed below are T cell receptor beta chains from one sample, sequenced in a study of cytomegalovirus exposure and HLA in healthy donors. TCRdb's copy holds only in-frame clones and misses some; the assay was immunoSEQ multiplex PCR. The table lists some 130,000 clones, 84% of them singletons. Sequenced material: PBMCs. All receptors come from a man aged 50 to 60 in good health and CMV-seronegative. CDR3s include the opening cysteine and the closing phenylalanine or tryptophan. The order of the fields is clone size, V gene, CDR3 protein. Clone size is given for some rows only: seen once, a few or many times, or a class if the clone is expanded.

>-|TRBV2
CATSRGVNYGYTF
>-|TRBV7-8
CASSFFLTGMNTEAFF
>-|TRBV5-1
CASSLGTIWEGETQYF
>-|TRBV2
CASGGGGSTEAFF
>-|TRBV29-1
CSTGDRAGSYEQYF
>once|TRBV9
CASSKRQETNYGYTF
>few|TRBV19
CASSATSGLEPQHF
>-|TRBV6-1
CASSLTQGDEQFF
>-|TRBV7-8
CASSPTTGYEQYF
>-|TRBV4-1
CASSRIAGGKYEQYF
>-|TRBV15
CATSRGDTAGELFF
>-|TRBV2
CASSEAGPGGELFF
>once|TRBV5-1
CASSSGWGTGNTIYF
>-|TRBV29-1
CSVGTGEIEQYF
>few|TRBV11-2
CASSVSRDTFYNYGYTF
>-|TRBV2
CASRGQGRNEQFF
>-|TRBV27
CASSSGTAIEKLFF
>-|TRBV6-5
CASSYARQGSGEQYF
>few|TRBV7-9
CASSPPQAPYGYTF
>-|TRBV27
CASSFELGQPQHF
>-|TRBV7-7
CASSPRGANVLTF
>-|TRBV6-5
CASSYGTGGSYEQYF
>-|TRBV5-4
CASSLEQHTGELFF
>-|TRBV6-5
CASSRGEGGYTF
>-|TRBV13
CASSSEPGDTEAFF
>-|TRBV11-2
CASTRWPRTYEQYF
>-|TRBV5-1
CASSLATQGRWETQYF
>-|TRBV5-1
CASSLEGQGVTDTQYF
>-|TRBV7-2
CASSRAGNSPLHF
>-|TRBV7-3
CASSSGLAGGDTQYF
>-|TRBV5-1
CASSLEWEGPRAYGYTF
>-|TRBV6-1
CASAKYDEQYF
>few|TRBV7-2
CASSLNVGNYGYTF
>-|TRBV19
CASASGGWSYEQYF
>-|TRBV28
CASSLFGRSFSLHF
>-|TRBV6-5
CASSYASSGGLGEQFF
>-|TRBV27
CASSPRGLGDNEQFF
>-|TRBV7-9
CASSPPGGRGRETQYF
>-|TRBV10-1
CASTRAPKGLYEQYF
>-|TRBV7-6
CASSLGRRQVGNEQFF
>once|TRBV18
CASSPLAQQDLTNYGYTF
>-|TRBV5-4
CASSLVGQRQETQYF
>-|TRBV5-1
CASSLAAGELNEQFF
>-|TRBV2
CASRQGVNYGYTF
>-|TRBV9
CASSVGTGTQYF
>-|TRBV23-1
CASIASGGPPDTQYF
>once|TRBV2
CASSRVSKGNEQFF
>-|TRBV4-1
CASSHHRREANEKLFF
>-|TRBV29-1
CSVHRATEAFF
>-|TRBV30
CAWRKAPVRGGTQYF
>-|TRBV19
CASSIERTGGQPQHF
>-|TRBV6-6
CASSTRGLSTDTQYF
>-|TRBV9
CASSVMTGGTSSPLHF
>-|TRBV6-1
CASSEFYSNQPQHF
>-|TRBV5-1
CASMRPRGTGDTEAFF
>-|TRBV23-1
CASSRQKEPQHF
>-|TRBV5-4
CASSPDRVSVEAFF
>-|TRBV27
CASSFGGTDNEQFF